Listed below are T cell receptor beta chains from one sample, sequenced in a study of T-cell reconstitution after alpha-beta-depleted transplantation in children. One entry per CDR3 protein, called by TCRdb with MiXCR from the PCR reads. The repertoire has hundreds of thousands of distinct CDR3 sequences, 10% to 15% of them found once; the top ten carry over 2%. The sample was PBMCs, mostly from graft donor cells, taken 360 days after TCRalphabeta/CD19-depleted stem cell transplant. These receptor sequences come from a male patient younger than 18 who had a stem cell transplant for acute myeloid leukemia, so the T cells may come from the graft donor. CDR3s include the opening cysteine and the closing phenylalanine or tryptophan. D genes are given only for firm matches. A clone size is listed for some rows: how often the clone was seen (once, few, many), or a class if it is expanded.

V gene,J gene,D gene,clone size,CDR3 DNA,CDR3 protein
TRBV29-1,TRBJ1-3,.,.,TGCAGCGTCCGTGGCTCTGGAAACACCATATATTTT,CSVRGSGNTIYF
TRBV5-1,TRBJ2-7,.,.,TGCGCCAGCAGCTTAGAGGGTACCTACGAGCAGTACTTC,CASSLEGTYEQYF
TRBV18,TRBJ2-1,TRBD1,few,TGTGCCAGCTCTCTAACATGGGGGACAGGGGTCCATGAGCAGTTCTTC,CASSLTWGTGVHEQFF
TRBV9,TRBJ2-1,TRBD2,.,TGTGCCAGCAGCGTAGTTAGCGGGATTGGTGAGCAGTTCTTC,CASSVVSGIGEQFF
TRBV5-1,TRBJ2-2,.,.,TGCGCCAGCAGCGGCAGGGACACGGAGAACACCGGGGAGCTGTTTTTT,CASSGRDTENTGELFF
TRBV4-3,TRBJ2-7,.,few,TGCGCCAGCAGCCCTCGCGGGGAAGGGCCCTACGAGCAGTACTTC,CASSPRGEGPYEQYF
TRBV29-1,TRBJ2-4,.,many,TGCAGCGGCATGATGGGAGGCAAAAACATTCAGTACTTC,CSGMMGGKNIQYF
TRBV3-1,TRBJ1-1,.,.,TGTGCCAGCAGCCAAGGTCCGAACACTGAAGCTTTCTTT,CASSQGPNTEAFF
TRBV15,TRBJ2-1,.,.,TGTGCCACCAGCAGAGAGGGCCCGCTAGCGCGATCCTACAATGAGCAGTTCTTC,CATSREGPLARSYNEQFF
TRBV7-2,TRBJ2-5,TRBD2,few,TGTGCCAGCAGCTTAGAGGCTCTAGCGGTAACAGAGACCCAGTACTTC,CASSLEALAVTETQYF
TRBV10-3,TRBJ2-1,TRBD2,.,TGTGCCATCAGTGGAACAGCGGGAATCCATGAGCAGTTCTTC,CAISGTAGIHEQFF
TRBV28,TRBJ1-3,.,many,TGTGCCAGCAGTTCCGGAAACACCATATATTTT,CASSSGNTIYF
TRBV20-1,TRBJ2-4,.,few,TGCAGTGCTAGCGGGGAAGGGGCCAAAAACATTCAGTACTTC,CSASGEGAKNIQYF
TRBV29-1,TRBJ2-3,.,many,TGCAGCGTCAATTCGGGAGATACGCAGTATTTT,CSVNSGDTQYF
TRBV28,TRBJ2-5,TRBD1,.,TGTGCCAGCAGTGACCGGGACAGTGCGGCCCAGTACTTC,CASSDRDSAAQYF
TRBV4-2,TRBJ2-7,TRBD2,few,TGTGCCAGCAGCCAAGTGCGCCTAGTAGCGGGAGTTTCCTACGAGCAGTACTTC,CASSQVRLVAGVSYEQYF
TRBV7-7,TRBJ2-5,TRBD1,.,TGTGCTAGCAGCTCCCGGGACAGGGAAGAAGAGACCCAGTACTTC,CASSSRDREEETQYF
TRBV28,TRBJ2-1,.,.,TGTGCCAGCGGTGTAGATCAGTTCTTC,CASGVDQFF
TRBV5-6,TRBJ2-7,TRBD2,.,TGTGCCAGCAGCGTTAGCGGGAACTCCTACGAGCAGTACTTC,CASSVSGNSYEQYF
TRBV24-1,TRBJ2-1,TRBD2,.,TGTGCCACCAGTGATTTTTCTAGCGGCCAGTACAATGAGCAGTTCTTC,CATSDFSSGQYNEQFF
TRBV28,TRBJ2-7,.,few,TGTGCCAGCAGTTTTCTGGGCACCACAGCCTACGAGCAGTACTTC,CASSFLGTTAYEQYF
TRBV25-1,TRBJ2-1,.,few,TGTGCCAGCAGTGAATGGACAGTAGCCAATGAGCAGTTCTTC,CASSEWTVANEQFF
TRBV28,TRBJ2-7,.,.,TGTGCCAGCAGTCCAATCATACCCTACGAGCAGTACTTC,CASSPIIPYEQYF
TRBV5-4,TRBJ2-1,TRBD2,.,TGTGCCAGCAGCTCAGGACTAGCGGGGGTAGATGAGCAGTTCTTC,CASSSGLAGVDEQFF
TRBV9,TRBJ2-7,.,few,TGTGCCAGCAGCGCCAACCGGGACCCCGGGTACGAGCAGTACTTC,CASSANRDPGYEQYF
TRBV29-1,TRBJ2-6,TRBD1,many,TGCAGCGTCGAGACAGGGCGGGGGGCCAACGTCCTGACTTTC,CSVETGRGANVLTF
TRBV5-1,TRBJ2-7,TRBD2,many,TGCGCCAGCAGCTTGACTAGAGCGGGAGGCCAGAGCTCCTACGAGCAGTACTTC,CASSLTRAGGQSSYEQYF
TRBV29-1,TRBJ2-1,.,many,TGCAGCGTTCTAGCGAGCTCCTACAATGAGCAGTTCTTC,CSVLASSYNEQFF
TRBV28,TRBJ2-7,TRBD2,many,TGTGCCAGCAGGGACGTGACTAGCGGGAGAGAGGAGCAGTACTTC,CASRDVTSGREEQYF
TRBV12-3/TRBV12-4,TRBJ2-7,.,few,TGTGCCAGCAGTTTCGGGCGGACGCTCTACGAGCAGTACTTC,CASSFGRTLYEQYF
TRBV4-3,TRBJ2-7,TRBD2,few,TGCGCCAGCAGCCAAATCCCAGGGCGGGGGTCCTACGAGCAGTACTTC,CASSQIPGRGSYEQYF
TRBV28,TRBJ1-1,TRBD1,.,TGTGCCAGCCAACCTGGGCAGGGGGGCGTTTCGAACACTGAAGCTTTCTTT,CASQPGQGGVSNTEAFF